These T cell receptor beta chains were read from a single sample in a study of blood T cell repertoires in COVID-19. TCRdb keeps only in-frame clones here, not all; method: immunoSEQ multiplex PCR. The sample yields around 260,000 clones, approximately 86% seen once. The material sequenced was peripheral blood. Source of these receptors: a human donor in a cohort sampled during active COVID-19. Each CDR3 is given with its conserved first and last residue. A D gene is named only where the DNA matches it firmly. Clone size is stated in some rows and not others, as once, few, many or a class when expanded.

cdr3_nt | cdr3_aa | j_call | d_call | v_call | clone_size
TGCGCCAGCACCTTCATAGCGGGCAGCTCCTACAATGAGCAGTTCTTC | CASTFIAGSSYNEQFF | TRBJ2-1 | TRBD2 | TRBV5-1 | .
TGTGCCAGCAGCCCGGGGGGGGAGTCGGGCTCCTACGAGCAGTACTTC | CASSPGGESGSYEQYF | TRBJ2-7 | TRBD2 | TRBV13 | .
TGTGCCAGCAGTTACTCCGGGGTGGGAGGAGGGTACGAGCAGTACTTC | CASSYSGVGGGYEQYF | TRBJ2-7 | . | TRBV6-5 | .
TGTGCCACCAGTGCCCAGGGACAGTTAGGGAGTATTCAGTACTTC | CATSAQGQLGSIQYF | TRBJ2-4 | TRBD1 | TRBV24-1 | .
TGTGCCAGCCTGCGGACTAGCGGAGCCCAAGAGACCCAGTACTTC | CASLRTSGAQETQYF | TRBJ2-5 | TRBD2 | TRBV18 | .
TGTGCCAGCAGCCGGACAGTCGCCGGCTATGGCTACACCTTC | CASSRTVAGYGYTF | TRBJ1-2 | . | TRBV9 | once
TGTGCCATTAGGGGGGAGAGGACTAGGTTGTTGCCCGGGGCCAACGTCCTGACTTTC | CAIRGERTRLLPGANVLTF | TRBJ2-6 | . | TRBV10-3 | once
TGCGCCAGCAGCTTAGGGGCGGGAGGAGGAGAAGAGACCCAGTACTTC | CASSLGAGGGEETQYF | TRBJ2-5 | TRBD2 | TRBV4-3 | .
TGTGCCAGCAGTTACTCCCTTGGGCCCTACGAGCAGTACTTC | CASSYSLGPYEQYF | TRBJ2-7 | . | TRBV6-2/TRBV6-3 | .
TGTGCCAGCAGCTTCGGACTAGCGGGACAAGATACGCAGTATTTT | CASSFGLAGQDTQYF | TRBJ2-3 | TRBD2 | TRBV13 | .
TGTGCCAGCACCCCCTCCGGCGGGACAGGGTTCTACGAGCAGTACTTC | CASTPSGGTGFYEQYF | TRBJ2-7 | TRBD1 | TRBV6-2/TRBV6-3 | few
TGTGCCAGCAGCTCCTCTCTTGGCGGGGGACCCACAGATACGCAGTATTTT | CASSSSLGGGPTDTQYF | TRBJ2-3 | TRBD2 | TRBV7-2 | .
TGTGCCAGCAGTTCGGGGAGGGACACTGAAGCTTTCTTT | CASSSGRDTEAFF | TRBJ1-1 | . | TRBV6-5 | .
TGTGCCAGCAGCGGCGCCCCCCAGGGCCAACTGTTTTTT | CASSGAPQGQLFF | TRBJ1-4 | . | TRBV7-2 | .
TGCGCCAGCAGCACCCGGACAGGCGATGAGCAGTTCTTC | CASSTRTGDEQFF | TRBJ2-1 | TRBD1 | TRBV5-1 | .
TGTGCCAGCAGCTTAACCTTCATTGGCACTAGCGGGAGGGCCTACAATGAGCAGTTCTTC | CASSLTFIGTSGRAYNEQFF | TRBJ2-1 | TRBD2 | TRBV7-3 | .
TGTGCCAGTAGCTCAATCCTGCGGGGGACTGAAGCTTTCTTT | CASSSILRGTEAFF | TRBJ1-1 | . | TRBV19 | .
TGTGCCAGCAGCGCGGGACTAGCGTTCACCCAAGAGACCCAGTACTTC | CASSAGLAFTQETQYF | TRBJ2-5 | TRBD2 | TRBV5-4 | .
TGTGCCAGCAGCGTAGATTATTGGGGAGATGAAAAACTGTTTTTT | CASSVDYWGDEKLFF | TRBJ1-4 | . | TRBV9 | .
TGTGCCAGTAGTATCATGCTTAGCTCCTACAATGAGCAGTTCTTC | CASSIMLSSYNEQFF | TRBJ2-1 | . | TRBV19 | .
TGTGCCAGCAGTTTGCTGGCGGGAGATACCGAGCAGTACTTC | CASSLLAGDTEQYF | TRBJ2-7 | TRBD2 | TRBV27 | .
TGTGCCAGCAGTTACCGGACAGGGGGGAGGGAGCAGTACTTC | CASSYRTGGREQYF | TRBJ2-7 | TRBD1 | TRBV6-5 | .
TGTGCCAGCAGCCAAGACAGGGGGAGCTATGGCTACACCTTC | CASSQDRGSYGYTF | TRBJ1-2 | TRBD1 | TRBV3-1/TRBV3-2 | .
TGTGCCAGCGGGAGGGGTAGCGACCAAGAGACCCAGTACTTC | CASGRGSDQETQYF | TRBJ2-5 | TRBD2 | TRBV6-6 | .
TGTGCCAGCAGTTCTGGGGAGGGTAACACTGAAGCTTTCTTT | CASSSGEGNTEAFF | TRBJ1-1 | . | TRBV27 | .
TGTGCCAGCATCCCGACTAGCGGGAGTGCGTGGGAGCAGTACTTC | CASIPTSGSAWEQYF | TRBJ2-7 | TRBD2 | TRBV28 | .
TGTGCCAGCAGTCCCACTGAGGGCAATCAGCCCCAGCATTTT | CASSPTEGNQPQHF | TRBJ1-5 | . | TRBV6-2/TRBV6-3 | few
TGTGCCAGCAGTGAGTACTACGAGCAGTACTTC | CASSEYYEQYF | TRBJ2-7 | . | TRBV28 | .
TGTGCCAGCTCACCACCAACCCCGAGGGCTTTCTTT | CASSPPTPRAFF | TRBJ1-1 | . | TRBV18 | few
TGTGCCAGCAGGCCGGACAGGGGCTTCCAAGAGACCCAGTACTTC | CASRPDRGFQETQYF | TRBJ2-5 | TRBD1 | TRBV2 | .
TGTGCCAGCAGCTTAAGGGGACAGGGTATCTACGAGCAGTACTTC | CASSLRGQGIYEQYF | TRBJ2-7 | TRBD1 | TRBV7-8 | .
TGCGCCAGCAGCTTGGACAGGGGAGATGAGCAGTTCTTC | CASSLDRGDEQFF | TRBJ2-1 | TRBD1 | TRBV5-1 | .
TGTGCCAGCAGCTTGGCCCTTGGACGGACGGGGAACTACGAGCAGTACTTC | CASSLALGRTGNYEQYF | TRBJ2-7 | . | TRBV5-4 | few
TGTGCCAGCAGAGGACGGGGTATGGGCAATCAGCCCCAGCATTTT | CASRGRGMGNQPQHF | TRBJ1-5 | . | TRBV6-5 | .
TGTGCCAGCCAGGGGGCAAAGTACGAGCAGTACTTC | CASQGAKYEQYF | TRBJ2-7 | TRBD1 | TRBV28 | .
TGTGCCAGCAGCTTCAACTCTGGAAACACCATATATTTT | CASSFNSGNTIYF | TRBJ1-3 | . | TRBV7-2 | .
TGTGCCAGCAGCGAGACTAGCGGGAGGGCGGAGGAGCAGTACTTC | CASSETSGRAEEQYF | TRBJ2-7 | TRBD2 | TRBV9 | .
TGCGCCAGCAGCTACCGGACAGGGGGAGCCTACGAGCAGTACTTC | CASSYRTGGAYEQYF | TRBJ2-7 | TRBD1 | TRBV4-1 | .
TGTGCCAGCAGCCCCCAGGGACTAGGTGAAGCTTTCTTT | CASSPQGLGEAFF | TRBJ1-1 | . | TRBV11-2 | .
TGTGCCAGTAGTAGGGCGGGTTATGGCTACACCTTC | CASSRAGYGYTF | TRBJ1-2 | . | TRBV19 | .
TGTGCCACCAGCTCTAGGGCGGGGGTCACTGAAGCTTTCTTT | CATSSRAGVTEAFF | TRBJ1-1 | . | TRBV15 | .
TGTGCCAGCAGTTACTCGAGTCGGGGGAGCACAGATACGCAGTATTTT | CASSYSSRGSTDTQYF | TRBJ2-3 | . | TRBV6-5 | .
TGCGCCAGCAGCCAAAATGAGGCCTCTGTTCTGGCCGAGCAGTACTTC | CASSQNEASVLAEQYF | TRBJ2-7 | . | TRBV4-1 | .
TGCGCCAGCAGTGAACTCCTAGCGGGGGGGACAGATACGCAGTATTTT | CASSELLAGGTDTQYF | TRBJ2-3 | TRBD2 | TRBV10-1 | .
TGTGCCAGCAGTTTTTATAGGGGATCCTACGAGCAGTACTTC | CASSFYRGSYEQYF | TRBJ2-7 | . | TRBV28 | .
TGTGCCAGCAGTAACCCCGGGACAGGGGGCAACGAGCAGTACTTC | CASSNPGTGGNEQYF | TRBJ2-7 | TRBD1 | TRBV6-6 | .
TGTGCCAGCAGCTTTGGGACAGGAGGCTCCTACGAGCAGTACTTC | CASSFGTGGSYEQYF | TRBJ2-7 | TRBD1 | TRBV13 | once
TGTGCCAGCACCCTGGCGGAGGCAACTAATGAAAAACTGTTTTTT | CASTLAEATNEKLFF | TRBJ1-4 | . | TRBV28 | .
TGTGCCAGCAGCTTAATCCCGGGACAAGGCTACGAGCAGTACTTC | CASSLIPGQGYEQYF | TRBJ2-7 | . | TRBV7-3 | .
TGTGCCAGCAGCCCTCAGATGGAGACAGTCAATCAGCCCCAGCATTTT | CASSPQMETVNQPQHF | TRBJ1-5 | . | TRBV9 | .
TGTGCCAGCAGCTTTGAAGGGGTCTATGGCTACACCTTC | CASSFEGVYGYTF | TRBJ1-2 | . | TRBV7-9 | .
TGTGCCAGCAGTCTCCGGGACAGGATTAATGAAAAACTGTTTTTT | CASSLRDRINEKLFF | TRBJ1-4 | TRBD1 | TRBV6-2/TRBV6-3 | .